This T cell receptor (beta chain) was captured in a study of Graves' ophthalmopathy and Graves' hyperthyroidism. The study's findings and limits: Among expanded thyroid clonotypes above 0.001 frequency, most also occurred in blood. Ophthalmopathy could be told apart from stable hyperthyroidism by a 13-signature model (about 89% sensitivity, approximately 81% specificity).

RNA transcripts yielded amplified TCR beta CDR3 regions. First-round RT-PCR relied on HTBI primers, and a second-round multiplex PCR came next. TCRdb independently ran MiXCR on the multiplex PCR reads; one entry per CDR3 protein. The data show about 740,000 distinct CDR3 sequences, 40% seen once. Remarks on this clonotype: The antigen is undetermined.

This CDR3 has 14 amino acids. Germline V CDR1 and CDR2: SQVTM, ANQGSEA. The chain employs TRBV29-1 and TRBJ2-5, with TRBD2 matching 12 bases. Sequenced material: peripheral blood. This clonotype was sampled from an adult man with Graves' ophthalmopathy. Here the CDR3 reads CRLAGGRGQETQYF. The CDR3 DNA follows: TGCAGACTAGCGGGAGGCCGAGGGCAAGAGACCCAGTACTTC.